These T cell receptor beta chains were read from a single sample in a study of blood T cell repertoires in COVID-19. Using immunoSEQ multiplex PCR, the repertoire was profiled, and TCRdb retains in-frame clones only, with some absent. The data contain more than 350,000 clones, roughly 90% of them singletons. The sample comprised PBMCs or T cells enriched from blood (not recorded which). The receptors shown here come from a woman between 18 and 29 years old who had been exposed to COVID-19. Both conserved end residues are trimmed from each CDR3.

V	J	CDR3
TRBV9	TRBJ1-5	ASSVDEVQPQH
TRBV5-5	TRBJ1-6	ASSFGQLNSPLH
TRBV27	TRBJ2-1	ASSFQGGGSYNEQF
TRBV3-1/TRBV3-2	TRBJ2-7	ASSLQGPYEQY
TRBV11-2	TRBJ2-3	ASSSGTSGYTDTQY
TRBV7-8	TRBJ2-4	ASSLVQGTINIQY
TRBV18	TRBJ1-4	ASSPFQGGGEKLF
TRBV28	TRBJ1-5	ASSSDSRYNQPQH
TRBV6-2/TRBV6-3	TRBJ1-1	ASSYSYEAF
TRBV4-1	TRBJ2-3	ASSILAGAGDTQY
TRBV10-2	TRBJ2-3	ATLGLAGNADTQY
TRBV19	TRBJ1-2	ASNVQGADGYT
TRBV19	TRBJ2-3	ASSSTGGNTQY
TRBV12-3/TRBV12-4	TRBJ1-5	ASTPGRNQPQH
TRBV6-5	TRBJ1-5	ASSEDRTSNQPQH
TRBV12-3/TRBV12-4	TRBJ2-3	ASSLFPPDTQY
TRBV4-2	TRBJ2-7	ASSQGGTSTYEQY
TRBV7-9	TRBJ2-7	ASSSQREDEQY
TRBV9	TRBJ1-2	ASSSLTTGGGYT
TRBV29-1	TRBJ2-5	SVAGQYQETQY
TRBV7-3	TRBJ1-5	ASSLYRHWQPQH
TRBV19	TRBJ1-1	ATNYRETEAF
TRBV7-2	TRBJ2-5	ASSLSGGPPQETQY
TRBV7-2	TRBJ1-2	ASSDKQGYYGYT
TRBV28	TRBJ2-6	ASSTGGSGANVLT
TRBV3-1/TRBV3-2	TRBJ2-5	ASSIGQGGVEETQY
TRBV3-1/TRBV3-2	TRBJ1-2	ASSRGLPSNYGYT
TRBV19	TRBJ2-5	ASSMRPLLQQETQY
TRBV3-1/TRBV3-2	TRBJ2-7	ASSRTDRAPHEQY
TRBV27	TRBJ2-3	ASSFQRRDTQY
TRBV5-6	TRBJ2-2	ASSLLTGSSAGELF
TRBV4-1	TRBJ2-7	ASSGTSVYEQY
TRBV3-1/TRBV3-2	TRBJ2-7	ASSLPYPGLASYEQY
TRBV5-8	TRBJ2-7	ASTPPGWGGGEQY
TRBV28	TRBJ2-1	ASSLGASESSYNEQF
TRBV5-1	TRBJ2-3	ASSSQGATQDTQY
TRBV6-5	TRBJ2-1	ASSRGTSGVNEQF
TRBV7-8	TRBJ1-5	ASSHDRGGQPQH
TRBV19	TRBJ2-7	ASSAGRAYEQY
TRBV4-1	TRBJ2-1	ASSQLGGASYNEQF
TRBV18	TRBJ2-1	ASSRASGGPSYNEQF
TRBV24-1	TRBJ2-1	ATSDPRTGQVMNEQF
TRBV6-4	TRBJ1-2	ASSDSGKGVYGYT
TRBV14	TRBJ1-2	ASSPGQLY
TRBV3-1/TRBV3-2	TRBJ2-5	ASSQEAGSGTQY
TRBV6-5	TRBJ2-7	ASRASSGGAYEQY
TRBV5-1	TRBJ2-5	ASSHRTSGSSETQY
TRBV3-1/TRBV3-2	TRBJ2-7	ASSHRGTNDEQY
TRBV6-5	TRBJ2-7	ASRPTYSYEQY
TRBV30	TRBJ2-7	AWRIQGVGQY
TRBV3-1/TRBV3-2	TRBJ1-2	ASSQDPVVYGYT
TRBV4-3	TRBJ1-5	ASSQDGGNQPQH
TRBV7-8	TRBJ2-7	ASSEDGTTIYYEQY
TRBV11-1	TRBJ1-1	ASRRTANTEAF
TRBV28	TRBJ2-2	ASRWSDYTGELF
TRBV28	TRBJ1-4	ASSLSFGLGLF
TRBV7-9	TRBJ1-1	ASSSRDRVEAF
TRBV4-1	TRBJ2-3	ASSLARLAGNTDTQY
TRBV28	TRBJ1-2	ASTTGGGGYT
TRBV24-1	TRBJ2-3	ATSDLKWRTSGGAATDTQY